The 30 T cell receptor beta chains in this list originate from one sample, sequenced in a study of blood T cell repertoires in COVID-19 (dated by TCRdb to about 2020). Receptor libraries were prepared by the immunoSEQ multiplex PCR assay. TCRdb obtained this table from immuneACCESS and retained in-frame rearrangements with V and J assigned. These tables miss some clones; where compared with another copy, unresolved V genes account for less than half of the shortfall, and the remainder is unexplained. A total of approximately 89,000 clones appear in this sample, 60% to 85% of them only once. The top ten clonotypes cover roughly 45% of the sample. The specimen was peripheral blood. These receptors were taken from a human donor in a cohort sampled during active COVID-19.

The chain is built from TRBV7-6 and TRBJ2-1; 9 bases fit TRBD1. There are 14 residues in the CDR3. Germline V gene lookup returns CDR1 SGHVS and CDR2 FNYEAQ. After removal of 5 bases from V and 12 bases from J, the junction contained 11 bases not matched to a gene. CDR3 region: CASSRVPGQGGQFF. As DNA, the CDR3 is TGTGCCAGCAGCAGGGTCCCGGGACAGGGCGGGCAGTTCTTC.

V gene TRBV7-6 combines with J gene TRBJ2-5; 8 bases match TRBD2. Germline V lookup: CDR1 SGHVS, CDR2 FNYEAQ. The J segment lost 4 bases and the V segment lost 4 bases, leaving 14 bases of the junction unmatched. The CDR3 contains 17 residues. The chain's CDR3 is CASSSVTSGRGGETQYF. In nucleotides, the CDR3 is TGTGCCAGCAGCTCCGTCACGAGCGGGAGAGGGGGAGAGACCCAGTACTTC.

The V gene is TRBV27, the J gene TRBJ2-7; the match to TRBD1 covers 9 bases. Germline CDR1 and CDR2: MNHEY and SMNVEV (reference sequence). The length of the CDR3 is 14 residues. Trimming cost V 5 bases and J 2 bases; bases outside gene matches: 4. CDR3 nucleotides: TGTGCCAGCAGTCGTTGGGACAGGGCCTACGAGCAGTACTTC. Its translation is CASSRWDRAYEQYF.

The chain links TRBV19 to TRBJ2-3; D perhaps matches TRBD2 (6 bases). The CDR3 has 13 residues. Germline V lookup: CDR1 LNHDA, CDR2 SQIVND (reference sequence). V was trimmed by 11 bases and J by 6 bases, leaving 18 bases between them. In nucleotides, the CDR3 is TGTGCCTCCCAAAAGGGAGGCGCGGATACGCAGTATTTT. Its translation is CASQKGGADTQYF.

The gene calls are TRBV24-1 and TRBJ2-1; D may be TRBD2 (6 bases). The V and J ends lost 5 bases and 6 bases respectively, with 13 bases between them. Germline V lookup: CDR1 KGHDR, CDR2 SFDVKD. This CDR3 is built from 14 residues. The CDR3 bases are TGTGCCACCAGTGTGGCGGTGGAGGGCAATGAGCAGTTCTTC. The encoded protein is CATSVAVEGNEQFF.

V and J are TRBV28 and TRBJ1-4; D is unresolved. CDR1 is MDHEN and CDR2 is SYDVKM in the germline V gene. The V end lost 6 bases, the J end lost 4 bases, and 12 bases lay between the germline ends. CDR3 size: 14 residues. The CDR3 DNA reads TGTGCCAGCAGCCAACAGAGTATTAATGAAAAACTGTTTTTT. Protein product: CASSQQSINEKLFF. The entire variable domain, with the rest obtained from reference TRBV28 and TRBJ1-4, is as follows: DVKVTQSSRYLVKRTGEKVFLECVQDMDHENMFWYRQDPGLGLRLIYFSYDVKMKEKGDIPEGYSVSREKKERFSLILESASTNQTSMYLCASSQQSINEKLFFGSGTQLSVL.

V usage is TRBV6-2 or TRBV6-3 and J usage is TRBJ2-5; a possible D gene is TRBD1 (5 bases). V was pared by 6 bases and J by 0 bases, with 14 bases between. The CDR3 covers 15 residues. Germline V CDR1 and CDR2: MNHEY, SVGEGT. The CDR3 nucleotides are TGTGCCAGCAGCCCCCTCCTGGGGCACCAAGAGACCCAGTACTTC. Translated: CASSPLLGHQETQYF.

This clone was seen just once. The chain couples TRBV7-9 to TRBJ2-7, with D maybe TRBD1 (6 bases). Germline V gene data show CDR1 as SEHNR and CDR2 as FQNEAQ (reference sequence). The CDR3 has 14 residues. V lost 4 bases and J 5 bases, leaving 15 bases between the germline ends. This chain's CDR3 is CASSSPTGPDEQYF. For the CDR3, the DNA is TGTGCCAGCAGCTCGCCGACAGGCCCGGACGAGCAGTACTTC. Drawing the rest from reference TRBV7-9 and TRBJ2-7, the complete variable domain is DTGVSQNPRHKITKRGQNVTFRCDPISEHNRLYWYRQTLGQGPEFLTYFQNEAQLEKSRLLSDRFSAERPKGSFSTLEIQRTEQGDSAMYLCASSSPTGPDEQYFGPGTRLTVT.

The chain links TRBV4-3 to TRBJ2-4, with 9 nucleotides matching TRBD2. The ends lost 1 base at V and 5 bases at J; junction bases unmatched: 0. The CDR3 contains 14 residues. Germline V gene data show CDR1 as LGHNA and CDR2 as YSLEER. CDR3 loop: CASSQASGENIQYF. The CDR3 nucleotides read TGCGCCAGCAGCCAAGCTAGCGGGGAAAACATTCAGTACTTC.

The sample holds a few counts of this clone. The chain uses TRBV28 and TRBJ1-5; D may be TRBD1 (5 bases). The ends were cut back, 5 bases at V and 2 bases at J, with 13 bases in the middle. This CDR3 region has 15 residues. The germline V gene encodes CDR1 MDHEN and CDR2 SYDVKM. CDR3 bases: TGTGCCAGCAGTCGACAGCTCATCGGCAATCAGCCCCAGCATTTT. Residues: CASSRQLIGNQPQHF.

V and J are TRBV28 and TRBJ2-5; D is perhaps TRBD1 (8 bases). V was trimmed by 3 bases and J by 2 bases, leaving 16 bases between them. The germline gives CDR1 MDHEN, CDR2 SYDVKM. CDR3 length: 16 residues. The CDR3 here is CASSLYRGRGQETQYF. For the CDR3, the DNA is TGTGCCAGCAGTTTGTACAGGGGGAGGGGGCAAGAGACCCAGTACTTC.

This chain uses TRBV6-2 or TRBV6-3 with TRBJ1-1; 7 bases agree with TRBD1. V shed 5 bases and J 5 bases; nucleotides not matched to a gene: 11. The germline gives CDR1 MNHEY, CDR2 SVGEGT. The CDR3 extends over 15 amino acids. In nucleotides, the CDR3 is TGTGCCAGCAGTCTCGAGGGGGCAGGGGTAACTGAAGCTTTCTTT. Its protein product is CASSLEGAGVTEAFF.

The chain joins TRBV12-3 or TRBV12-4 to TRBJ2-1; D remains ambiguous. V lost 0 bases and J 5 bases, leaving 5 bases between the germline ends. The CDR3 is 13 amino acids. Here the CDR3 reads CASSLARDNEQFF. CDR3 in DNA: TGTGCCAGCAGTTTAGCCCGAGACAATGAGCAGTTCTTC.

The chain employs TRBV5-6 and TRBJ1-4; weak D call: TRBD1 (5 bases). The germline V gene encodes CDR1 SGHDT and CDR2 YYEEEE. V was cut by 2 bases and J by 4 bases, with 21 bases left in between. This CDR3 has 18 amino acids. For the CDR3, the DNA is TGTGCCAGCAGCTTTGTTCCCGACGGCGGGGGACTTAATGAAAAACTGTTTTTT. As protein: CASSFVPDGGGLNEKLFF.

V usage is TRBV30 and J usage is TRBJ1-1; 8 bases agree with TRBD1. J gave up 6 bases and V 2 bases, and 2 bases lay outside the gene matches. The CDR3 contains 12 residues. Germline CDR1 reads GTSNPN; CDR2 reads SVGIG (reference sequence). The CDR3 coding sequence is TGTGCCTGGAGTCCAGGGGGCGCTGAAGCTTTCTTT. Protein product: CAWSPGGAEAFF.

This rearrangement joins TRBV6-5 to TRBJ2-1; TRBD2 is a possible D gene (6 bases). The CDR3 contains 14 residues. Trimming stripped 7 bases from V and 4 bases from J, with 14 bases between. Germline lookup yields CDR1 MNHEY and CDR2 SVGAGI. CDR3 loop: CASKGTRQYNEQFF. CDR3 nucleotide sequence: TGTGCCAGCAAAGGGACTCGACAATACAATGAGCAGTTCTTC.

The CDR3 reads CASGTGFGQETQYF. The CDR3 nucleotides are TGTGCCAGCGGAACAGGTTTTGGGCAAGAGACCCAGTACTTC. The J gene is TRBJ2-5, the V gene TRBV6-1; a possible D gene is TRBD1 (5 bases). Germline V gene data show CDR1 as MNHNS and CDR2 as SASEGT. CDR3 length: 14 amino acids. V gave up 8 bases and J gave up 2 bases, with 15 bases separating them.

Only a few counts were recorded for this clone. This chain links TRBV9 with TRBJ2-7; 9 bases align to TRBD2. J lost 3 bases, V lost 3 bases, and 10 bases had no gene match. CDR1 is SGDLS, CDR2 YYNGEE, per germline. The CDR3 runs to 16 residues. The CDR3 protein is CASSARATSGNYEQYF. The DNA for the CDR3 is TGTGCCAGCAGCGCCAGGGCGACTAGCGGAAACTACGAGCAGTACTTC.

This chain uses TRBV6-5 with TRBJ1-5; no clear D. From germline, CDR1 is MNHEY and CDR2 SVGAGI. V was pared by 0 bases and J by 3 bases, with 3 bases between. The CDR3 extends over 13 amino acids. The CDR3 DNA reads as TGTGCCAGCAGTTACTCCGTCAATCAGCCCCAGCATTTT. Its protein product is CASSYSVNQPQHF.

The chain employs TRBV27 and TRBJ2-5; D not certain. V lost 2 bases, J lost 5 bases, and 9 bases lay in between. There are 13 residues in the CDR3. Germline CDR1 is MNHEY and CDR2 is SMNVEV (reference sequence). CDR3 in DNA: TGTGCCAGCAGTTTAAGAGTTTTCGAGACCCAGTACTTC. It codes for CASSLRVFETQYF.

The chain joins TRBV5-4 to TRBJ1-1; no clear D. Per the germline V gene, CDR1 is SGHNT and CDR2 is YYREEE (reference sequence). The CDR3 totals 13 residues. The V end lost 0 bases, the J end lost 3 bases, and 6 bases lay between the germline ends. The CDR3 region is CASSLAGYTEAFF. In nucleotides, the CDR3 is TGTGCCAGCAGCTTGGCCGGGTACACTGAAGCTTTCTTT.

In this sample, this clone turned up once. V and J are TRBV11-2 and TRBJ2-5; D is undetermined. This CDR3 has 11 residues. Germline V gene data show CDR1 as SGHAT and CDR2 as FQNNGV. Trimming cost V 7 bases and J 5 bases, with 8 bases left between them. The CDR3 coding sequence is TGTGCCAGCACCTTTTCGGAGACCCAGTACTTC. The encoded protein is CASTFSETQYF.

CDR3 nucleotide sequence: TGTGCCAGCAGTTTTAATGCGGGAGGGTTCGCGGAGACCCAGTACTTC. It codes for CASSFNAGGFAETQYF. This chain links TRBV28 with TRBJ2-5, with 9 bases fitting TRBD2. This CDR3 is 16 amino acids long. V was pared by 3 bases and J by 5 bases, with 10 bases of the junction left unmatched. Germline V gene data show CDR1 as MDHEN and CDR2 as SYDVKM.

V is TRBV5-1 and J is TRBJ1-4, with TRBD1 identical over 10 bases. V lost 4 bases, J lost 8 bases, and 8 bases stayed unmatched. The CDR3 contains 15 residues. Germline V gene sequence: CDR1 SGHRS, CDR2 YFSETQ. The CDR3 DNA reads as TGCGCCAGCAGCGTTACCGGGACAGGGGCCGAAAAACTGTTTTTT. It is translated as CASSVTGTGAEKLFF.

The V gene is TRBV5-1, the J gene TRBJ1-2; D not resolved. Germline-derived CDR1 and CDR2 are SGHRS and YFSETQ. With 4 bases removed from V and 2 bases from J, the gap between germline ends came to 18 bases. The CDR3 is made up of 16 amino acids. The CDR3 protein is CASSIGGRTLNYGYTF. In DNA, the CDR3 is TGCGCCAGCAGCATTGGAGGACGGACCCTAAACTATGGCTACACCTTC.

This sequence joins TRBV6-2 or TRBV6-3 and TRBJ2-2, with 8 bases aligning to TRBD1. V shed 5 bases and J 6 bases; nucleotides not matched to a gene: 8. CDR3 length: 15 residues. Germline V CDR1 and CDR2: MNHEY, SVGEGT. The CDR3 nucleotides read TGTGCCAGCAGTGCCGGGACAGGCGCGGCCGGGGAGCTGTTTTTT. This codes for CASSAGTGAAGELFF.

In this sample, this clone turned up once. The rearrangement links TRBV9 to TRBJ2-1, with TRBD2 identical over 10 bases. Germline loops: CDR1 SGDLS, CDR2 YYNGEE. The CDR3 totals 15 residues. V shed 2 bases and J 8 bases; nucleotides not matched to a gene: 7. In DNA, the CDR3 is TGTGCCAGCAGCGTTAGCGGGAGGACGGTGGATGAGCAGTTCTTC. Residues: CASSVSGRTVDEQFF.

The chain is built from TRBV6-5 and TRBJ2-1, with 10 bases aligning to TRBD1. This CDR3 contains 14 residues. J lost 9 bases, V lost 5 bases, and 7 bases had no gene match. The germline CDR1 and CDR2 sequences are MNHEY and SVGAGI. The CDR3 DNA is TGTGCCAGCAGTCCCGGGACAGGGGAGGGTGAGCAGTTCTTC. Protein sequence: CASSPGTGEGEQFF.

This clone came up once. The J gene is TRBJ2-1, the V gene TRBV29-1, with 7 bases matching TRBD2. Germline trimming cut 5 bases from V and 3 bases from J; bases unmatched to any gene: 7. The CDR3 totals 14 residues. Germline CDR1 SQVTM, CDR2 ANQGSEA. CDR3 residues: CSVPTSAHYNEQFF. The CDR3 coding sequence is TGCAGCGTTCCAACTAGCGCCCACTACAATGAGCAGTTCTTC.

V gene TRBV6-5 combines with J gene TRBJ1-6; TRBD1 might be the D (6 bases). CDR1 and CDR2 from the germline V gene are MNHEY and SVGAGI. The CDR3 spans 14 residues. Deletions cut 6 bases from V and 4 bases from J, with 10 bases between. In nucleotides, the CDR3 is TGTGCCAGCAGGCCGACAGGATATAATTCACCCCTCCACTTT. Translation gives CASRPTGYNSPLHF.